This is a list of T cell receptor beta chains from one sample in a study of T cell responses to AZD1222 COVID-19 vaccine. Measured with immunoSEQ multiplex PCR; TCRdb has only the in-frame clones, and not every one. There are fewer than 150,000 clones in the sample; 88% occur only once, and around 5% lies in the top ten. The sample was peripheral blood, taken 28 days after the second AZD1222 dose. Receptor source: an adult who received the AZD1222 COVID-19 vaccine. The CDR3 runs from the conserved cysteine through the conserved F or W. The order of the fields is clone size, D gene, V gene, J gene, CDR3 length, CDR3 DNA, CDR3 protein. D genes are given only for firm matches. Size values are once, few and many counts, or a class for expanded clones, and some rows have none.

few,.,TRBV27,TRBJ2-2,15,TGTGCCAGCAGTCTCCTTCAGAGCGGCACCGGGGAGCTGTTTTTT,CASSLLQSGTGELFF
.,.,TRBV11-3,TRBJ2-7,15,TGTGCCAGCAGCTTATCGGTAGTCCATCCATACGAGCAGTACTTC,CASSLSVVHPYEQYF
.,.,TRBV7-8,TRBJ1-6,14,TGTGCCAGCAGCTTTCAACCTAATAATTCACCCCTCCACTTT,CASSFQPNNSPLHF
few,.,TRBV2,TRBJ2-7,14,TGTGCCAGCACTCCCCCAGGAGGGTTCGACGAGCAGTACTTC,CASTPPGGFDEQYF
.,.,TRBV15,TRBJ1-5,16,TGTGCCACCAGCAGAGATCTCTGGGTCAGCAATCAGCCCCAGCATTTT,CATSRDLWVSNQPQHF
.,.,TRBV30,TRBJ2-2,12,TGTGCCTGGGGGGTTGACACCGGGGAGCTGTTTTTT,CAWGVDTGELFF
.,TRBD1,TRBV7-9,TRBJ1-6,15,TGTGCCAGCAGCCGACGGACAGGGGATTATTCACCCCTCCACTTT,CASSRRTGDYSPLHF
.,.,TRBV4-3,TRBJ1-1,14,TGCGCCAGCAGGCGCGAAACGGAGAACACTGAAGCTTTCTTT,CASRRETENTEAFF
few,.,TRBV4-2,TRBJ2-6,16,TGTGCCAGCAGCCAAGCGGCTATTTCTGGGGCCAACGTCCTGACTTTC,CASSQAAISGANVLTF
.,.,TRBV28,TRBJ1-5,15,TGTGCCAGCAGTTTAAGGGGGTCTAGCAATCAGCCCCAGCATTTT,CASSLRGSSNQPQHF
.,TRBD1,TRBV28,TRBJ1-6,16,TGTGCCAGCAGTTCCTCCGGGACAGGGTTTAGTTCACCCCTCCACTTT,CASSSSGTGFSSPLHF
.,.,TRBV6-5,TRBJ1-5,14,TGTGCCAGCAGTTACTTGGGTAGCAATCAGCCCCAGCATTTT,CASSYLGSNQPQHF
.,.,TRBV6-5,TRBJ1-4,12,TGTGCCAGCAGAGGAGTGGGTGAAAAACTGTTTTTT,CASRGVGEKLFF
.,TRBD1,TRBV5-1,TRBJ2-3,16,TGCGCCAGCAGCTTGGGGGACAGGGTGGAGACAGATACGCAGTATTTT,CASSLGDRVETDTQYF
.,.,TRBV27,TRBJ1-3,14,TGTGCCAGCAGTCGGCAAAGCTCTGGAAACACCATATATTTT,CASSRQSSGNTIYF
.,TRBD1,TRBV7-9,TRBJ2-2,18,TGTGCCAGCAGCTATCAGTACCTCGGGACAGGGGCCCCCGGGGAGCTGTTTTTT,CASSYQYLGTGAPGELFF
.,.,TRBV7-9,TRBJ2-2,11,TGTGCCAGCAGCTTAGTGGGGGAGCTGTTTTTT,CASSLVGELFF
.,.,TRBV5-5,TRBJ1-1,12,TGTGCCAGCAGCTTGTGGGACGGAGAAGCTTTCTTT,CASSLWDGEAFF
.,.,TRBV30,TRBJ2-7,14,TGTGCCTGGATGGGTAAAGGAGTCCCCTACGAGCAGTACTTC,CAWMGKGVPYEQYF
.,TRBD1,TRBV18,TRBJ1-5,15,TGTGCCAGCTCACCAAACAGGGGGCAATATCAGCCCCAGCATTTT,CASSPNRGQYQPQHF